The next 21 T cell receptor beta chains were all read from a single sample in a study of blood T cell repertoires in COVID-19. Clones were read by immunoSEQ multiplex PCR, and TCRdb kept only the in-frame ones, dropping some. The table lists approximately 200,000 clones, 88% of them singletons. Sequenced material: peripheral blood. The receptors here all came from a man in his 70s with acute or convalescent COVID-19.

This sequence joins TRBV19 and TRBJ1-2; D perhaps matches TRBD1 (6 bases). From germline, CDR1 is LNHDA and CDR2 SQIVND (reference sequence). V was cut by 7 bases and J by 7 bases, with 22 bases left in between. The CDR3 sequence is 15 residues long. DNA of the CDR3: TGTGCCAGTACCTACCAGGGGATTGCCGGTAGTGGCTACACCTTC. Translated: CASTYQGIAGSGYTF.

This rearrangement joins TRBV11-2 to TRBJ2-7; 8 positions agree with TRBD1. Germline trimming cut 5 bases from V and 5 bases from J; bases unmatched to any gene: 8. This CDR3 contains 14 residues. Germline V gives CDR1 SGHAT, CDR2 FQNNGV. The chain's CDR3 is CASSQLGQANEQYF. CDR3 DNA sequence: TGTGCCAGCAGCCAACTGGGACAGGCCAACGAGCAGTACTTC.

V is TRBV14 and J is TRBJ2-7, with TRBD1 matching 9 bases. The V segment lost 3 bases and the J segment 6 bases; nucleotides outside the gene matches: 6. The V gene's germline CDR1 is SGHDN and CDR2 FVKESK. The CDR3 has 14 amino acids. CDR3 bases: TGTGCCAGCAGCCAGTCGGACAGGGGTGGCGAGCAGTACTTC. Its translation is CASSQSDRGGEQYF.

The chain recombines TRBV5-1 with TRBJ1-2; 12 nucleotides agree with TRBD1. The CDR3 is 16 amino acids. Germline-derived CDR1 and CDR2 are SGHRS and YFSETQ. The V segment lost 3 bases and the J segment 8 bases; nucleotides outside the gene matches: 11. The CDR3 reads CASSSSGTGGYRGYTF. The CDR3, as DNA: TGCGCCAGCAGCTCGTCCGGGACAGGGGGCTATAGAGGCTACACCTTC.

This sequence joins TRBV3-1 (or the pseudogene TRBV3-2) and TRBJ1-1; D might be TRBD1 (5 bases). Per the germline V gene, CDR1 is LGHDT and CDR2 is YNNKEL (reference sequence). The CDR3 sequence is 14 residues long. Trimming took off 1 base at V and 3 bases at J, with 9 bases between the two ends. CDR3 in amino acids: CASSQALGDTEAFF. CDR3 coding DNA: TGTGCCAGCAGCCAAGCCTTAGGGGACACTGAAGCTTTCTTT.

V usage is TRBV2 and J usage is TRBJ1-1; D is uncertain. This CDR3 is built from 15 residues. Germline V CDR1 and CDR2: SNHLY, FYNNEI. Trimming removed 4 bases from V and 0 bases from J, with 12 bases in between. The CDR3 is CASSGRSLMNTEAFF. CDR3 in DNA: TGTGCCAGCAGTGGTAGATCCCTAATGAACACTGAAGCTTTCTTT. Drawing the rest from reference TRBV2 and TRBJ1-1, the complete variable domain is EPEVTQTPSHQVTQMGQEVILRCVPISNHLYFYWYRQILGQKVEFLVSFYNNEISEKSEIFDDQFSVERPDGSNFTLKIRSTKLEDSAMYFCASSGRSLMNTEAFFGQGTRLTVV.

The CDR3 region has the DNA TGTGCCAGCAGCTTTCACATGAACACTGAAGCTTTCTTT. This codes for CASSFHMNTEAFF. V usage is TRBV7-2 and J usage is TRBJ1-1; no firm D call. The CDR3 consists of 13 residues. Germline-derived CDR1 and CDR2 are SGHTA and FQGNSA. Trimming shortened V by 3 bases and J by 0 bases, and 5 bases separated the two germline ends.

This clone was observed a few times. DNA for the CDR3: TGTGCCAGCAGTTTCCTCCCGGGACTAGCGGGATGGGAGCTGTTTTTT. This gives the protein CASSFLPGLAGWELFF. The rearrangement joins TRBV27 to TRBJ2-2, with 13 bases fitting TRBD2. V was clipped by 3 bases and J by 9 bases; unmatched bases: 7. CDR3 length: 16 residues. The V gene's germline CDR1 is MNHEY and CDR2 SMNVEV (reference sequence).

This clone was observed a single time. The chain has TRBV5-1 and TRBJ2-3; TRBD1 aligns across 12 bases. Per the germline V gene, CDR1 is SGHRS and CDR2 is YFSETQ. Losses at the gene ends were 4 bases for V and 1 base for J; bases not matched to a gene: 4. The CDR3 loop spans 16 amino acids. Here the CDR3 DNA reads TGCGCCAGCAGCGTAGGGACAGGGGGCGGCACAGATACGCAGTATTTT. Translating it yields CASSVGTGGGTDTQYF.

This chain links TRBV3-1 (or the pseudogene TRBV3-2) with TRBJ2-7, with 8 bases that match TRBD2. V trimming: 1 base; J trimming: 3 bases; junction bases outside the gene matches: 5. This CDR3 is built from 15 residues. Germline loops: CDR1 LGHDT, CDR2 YNNKEL (reference sequence). The CDR3 reads CASSQAGGAGYEQYF. Written as DNA, the CDR3 is TGTGCCAGCAGCCAAGCGGGGGGGGCGGGCTACGAGCAGTACTTC.

The chain joins TRBV5-6 to TRBJ2-7; 9 bases are a match to TRBD2. The V gene end was trimmed by 4 bases and the J gene end by 5 bases; junction bases not matched to a gene: 16. The CDR3 sequence is 17 residues long. The V gene's germline CDR1 is SGHDT and CDR2 YYEEEE. The CDR3: CASSPFSGSGSSHEQYF. In DNA form, the CDR3 reads TGTGCCAGCAGCCCATTCTCGGGTAGCGGGAGTTCCCACGAGCAGTACTTC.

This chain links TRBV14 with TRBJ1-3; D is perhaps TRBD1 (6 bases). The CDR3 covers 16 residues. V was pared by 4 bases and J by 4 bases, with 17 bases between. CDR1 and CDR2 from the germline V gene are SGHDN and FVKESK. CDR3 sequence: CASSPDKGGDGNTIYF. Written as DNA, the CDR3 is TGTGCCAGCAGCCCAGATAAAGGGGGGGACGGAAACACCATATATTTT.

The chain combines TRBV12-3 or TRBV12-4 with TRBJ2-7; 7 nucleotides match TRBD1. The CDR3 is 13 residues long. The V gene end was trimmed by 10 bases and the J gene end by 0 bases; junction bases not matched to a gene: 6. The DNA for the CDR3 is TGTGCCACCCGGACAGGAAACTCCTACGAGCAGTACTTC. This translates into CATRTGNSYEQYF.

The V call is TRBV9, the J call TRBJ2-3, with D unclear. Per germline, CDR1 SGDLS and CDR2 YYNGEE. This CDR3 comprises 15 residues. V was cut by 0 bases and J by 0 bases, with 8 bases left in between. Here the CDR3 DNA reads TGTGCCAGCAGCGTAGCGGCGGCTAGCACAGATACGCAGTATTTT. Translating gives CASSVAAASTDTQYF. The variable domain in full, completed from reference TRBV9 and TRBJ2-3, reads DSGVTQTPKHLITATGQRVTLRCSPRSGDLSVYWYQQSLDQGLQFLIQYYNGEERAKGNILERFSAQQFPDLHSELNLSSLELGDSALYFCASSVAAASTDTQYFGPGTRLTVL.

The J gene is TRBJ2-1, the V gene TRBV12-5; 11 nucleotides align to TRBD2. The germline CDR1 and CDR2 sequences are LGHNT and FRNRAP. Trimming removed 6 bases from V and 12 bases from J; junction bases left unmatched: 7. The CDR3 is made up of 13 amino acids. CDR3 protein: CASGLAGARAQFF. DNA of the CDR3: TGTGCTAGTGGACTAGCGGGAGCTCGAGCGCAGTTCTTC.

The CDR3 coding sequence is TGTGCCAGCAGCCCGATGACAGGGAACACTGAAGCTTTCTTT. It specifies CASSPMTGNTEAFF. The rearrangement links TRBV7-9 to TRBJ1-1; a possible D gene is TRBD1 (6 bases). V lost 5 bases, J lost 1 base, and 11 bases lay in between. This CDR3 has 14 residues. The germline CDR1 and CDR2 sequences are SEHNR and FQNEAQ (reference sequence).

The chain uses TRBV14 and TRBJ2-7, with 10 bases fitting TRBD2. Germline CDR1 reads SGHDN; CDR2 reads FVKESK. The CDR3 covers 15 residues. Trimming at V came to 4 bases and at J to 2 bases, leaving 5 bases not matched to a gene. The CDR3, as DNA: TGTGCCAGCAGCCTTGTAGCGGGAGGTGCCTACGAGCAGTACTTC. This encodes CASSLVAGGAYEQYF.

The gene calls are TRBV7-9 and TRBJ2-2; D is uncertain. The length of the CDR3 is 12 residues. Between the trimmed V and J ends, which lost 5 bases and 6 bases, there was a span of 7 bases. Germline V gives CDR1 SEHNR, CDR2 FQNEAQ (reference sequence). Written as DNA, the CDR3 is TGTGCCAGCAGCCTATCTTCCGGGGAGCTGTTTTTT. The encoded protein is CASSLSSGELFF.

The V call is TRBV7-2, the J call TRBJ2-3, with 14 positions matching TRBD2. V shed 0 bases, J shed 4 bases, and the junction held 3 bases outside the gene matches. The germline gives CDR1 SGHTA, CDR2 FQGNSA. This CDR3 spans 17 amino acids. The CDR3 sequence: CASSLAWGLAGADTQYF. In DNA, the CDR3 is TGTGCCAGCAGCTTAGCGTGGGGACTAGCGGGAGCAGATACGCAGTATTTT.

This clone appeared a single time. The V call is TRBV14, the J call TRBJ2-2; the D gene is possibly TRBD2 (6 bases). The CDR3 is 13 amino acids. Germline CDR1 reads SGHDN; CDR2 reads FVKESK. V was pared by 10 bases and J by 6 bases, with 15 bases between. The CDR3 region is CATSLGGPGELFF. CDR3 nucleotides: TGTGCCACCTCGCTGGGGGGACCCGGGGAGCTGTTTTTT. Filled out from reference TRBV14 and TRBJ2-2, the complete variable domain reads EAGVTQFPSHSVIEKGQTVTLRCDPISGHDNLYWYRRVMGKEIKFLLHFVKESKQDESGMPNNRFLAERTGGTYSTLKVQPAELEDSGVYFCATSLGGPGELFFGEGSRLTVL.

There are a few counts of this clone. The V call is TRBV10-3, the J call TRBJ2-2; 12 bases match TRBD2. This CDR3 spans 16 amino acids. Germline V gene data show CDR1 as ENHRY and CDR2 as SYGVKD. Trimming cost V 6 bases and J 5 bases; bases outside gene matches: 7. The DNA for the CDR3 is TGTGCCATCAGGGGGACTAGCGGGCGTGGGACCGGGGAGCTGTTTTTT. Its protein product is CAIRGTSGRGTGELFF.